A single T cell receptor beta chain is shown here with its context. This clonotype was picked up many times. Which antigen it targets is not known. No much larger clonotype is one base removed from it; base qualities were not supplied. The source of the sample is a study of CD8+CD57+ T cells in acquired aplastic anemia (dated by TCRdb to between 2017 and 2018). About the full investigation: On average, sorted CD4+ and CD8+ cells yielded around 3.5 ug of extracted DNA, with a range of 0.2 to 27.4 ug. An average of around 9.8 million reads for CD4+ cells and 11.0 million reads for CD8+ cells was obtained from healthy donor samples. What the research found in general, with its limitations: Although roughly 29 CD8+ CDR3 sequences were shared by patients and controls, these sequences appeared highly expressed in patients and within the immunodominant clones of patients. No significant difference in CD8+ Simpson's diversity was found between patients and healthy controls (P=0.060).

The junction carries 14 bases between V and J, which are trimmed by 2 bases and 0 bases respectively. From a lookup of the germline V gene, CDR1 and CDR2 are SNHLY and FYNNEI. The CDR3 runs 16 residues from the cysteine to the phenylalanine. The CDR3 DNA has 48 bases and is translated from base 1. TCR repertoires of sorted CD4+ and CD8+ blood T cells from severe aplastic anemia patients and healthy subjects were deep-sequenced in the study. Ficoll-Paque density gradient centrifugation was used to isolate peripheral blood mononuclear cells. CD4+ and CD8+ T cells were sorted by FACS or magnetic beads before DNA extraction. Profiling of TCR beta VDJ combinations and CDR3 sequences used genomic DNA as the template. An Illumina HiSeq 2000 was the platform used for TCR repertoire sequencing. For the original study's pipeline: TRBV/TRBJ rearrangement plots, CDR3 size and DJ length profiles, and Simpson's diversity index were used to evaluate the repertoires. Whichever DNA sequence was most abundant in the deep sequencing data was defined as the immunodominant clone. CDR3 amino acid sequences were checked for sharing between subjects and were compared against published repertoires and the VDJdb database. The public reads were quality trimmed at Q25 with fastp and then assembled into clones with MiXCR by TCRdb, keeping productive beta chains. Here each entry gathers all rows of one CDR3 protein and keeps the most common genes and DNA. TCRdb assigned the V and J calls; the authors' analysis was not used. For this sample there are approximately 380,000 distinct CDR3 sequences; 55% to 75% appear just once. Of the sample, 3% to 5% is held by the ten largest clones.

The receptor comes from a human donor in good health, serving as a control. The specimen was sorted CD4+, CD8+, or CD8+CD57+ T cells (not recorded which) from PBMCs. Recombination connected TRBV2 to TRBJ2-7, with a weak D call of TRBD2 (5 bases match). CDR3 loop: CASSEFSGESSYEQYF. The DNA reads as follows: TGTGCCAGCAGTGAATTCAGCGGAGAGTCCTCCTACGAGCAGTACTTC.